These T cell receptor beta chains were read from a single sample in a study of human T cells and chemical hapten exposure. TCRdb redid the calling of the RACE reads with MiXCR, one entry per CDR3 protein. The table has roughly 120,000 distinct CDR3 sequences, 13% seen once. Here the sequenced sample was whole blood, taken in connection with sensitization to the hapten diphenylcyclopropenone (DPC). The receptor set was obtained from a woman between 18 and 29 years old with alopecia areata. Some clones in this sample may be carry-over from other donors' samples. Each CDR3 is given with its conserved first and last residue. A D gene is named only where the DNA matches it firmly. Some rows mark clone size as missing; the rest say once, few, many or name a class of expanded clone.

size	V	D	J	CDR3	DNA
few	TRBV11-2	.	TRBJ2-7	CASSSQHSGPSKEQYF	TGTGCCAGCAGTTCACAGCATTCGGGACCGAGTAAAGAGCAGTACTTC
many	TRBV2	TRBD1	TRBJ2-2	CASRRTGFNTGELFF	TGTGCCAGCAGAAGGACAGGGTTCAACACCGGGGAGCTGTTTTTT
few	TRBV7-6	.	TRBJ1-1	CASRGLDTEAFF	TGTGCCAGCAGGGGATTGGACACTGAAGCTTTCTTT
few	TRBV6-2/TRBV6-3	.	TRBJ2-7	CASSYSKYGEGEQYF	TGTGCCAGCAGTTACTCGAAGTATGGGGAAGGCGAGCAGTACTTC
many	TRBV10-2	.	TRBJ1-3	CASSESSLGQERAGNTIYF	TGCGCCAGCAGTGAGTCGTCCTTGGGGCAGGAAAGGGCTGGAAACACCATATATTTT
few	TRBV4-1	.	TRBJ2-3	CASSGGRSTDTQYF	TGCGCCAGCAGCGGGGGCCGTAGCACAGATACGCAGTATTTT
few	TRBV6-2/TRBV6-3	.	TRBJ2-3	CASSFHTDTQYF	TGTGCCAGCAGTTTCCACACAGATACGCAGTATTTT
.	TRBV12-3/TRBV12-4	TRBD1	TRBJ2-4	CASSFGTVAKNIQYF	TGTGCCAGCAGTTTCGGGACAGTAGCCAAAAACATTCAGTACTTC
many	TRBV29-1	TRBD1	TRBJ1-1	CSVDRGLNTEAFF	TGCAGCGTTGATAGGGGGCTGAACACTGAAGCTTTCTTT
.	TRBV29-1	TRBD2	TRBJ2-1	CSVDGGGAFNNEQFF	TGCAGCGTTGACGGCGGGGGGGCTTTCAACAATGAGCAGTTCTTC
few	TRBV20-1	.	TRBJ2-3	CSARGPDTNPTDTQYF	TGCAGTGCTAGGGGACCTGACACAAACCCCACAGATACGCAGTATTTT
.	TRBV5-6	.	TRBJ1-1	CASSLRSWGTYTEAFF	TGTGCCAGCAGCTTGCGTTCTTGGGGGACTTACACTGAAGCTTTCTTT
many	TRBV7-8	.	TRBJ2-2	CASRITGRNTGELFF	TGTGCCAGCAGGATAACGGGTCGCAACACCGGGGAGCTGTTTTTT
.	TRBV4-3	.	TRBJ2-3	CASSRRLGDTQYF	TGCGCCAGCAGCCGTCGACTAGGGGATACGCAGTATTTT
.	TRBV12-3/TRBV12-4	.	TRBJ1-6	CASGEAVYNSPLHF	TGTGCCAGCGGGGAGGCTGTCTATAATTCACCCCTCCACTTT
many	TRBV13	.	TRBJ2-7	CASSLGGGLFGYEQYF	TGTGCCAGCAGCTTAGGAGGCGGGCTTTTTGGATACGAGCAGTACTTC
few	TRBV18	.	TRBJ1-6	CASSPFGNSPLHF	TGTGCCAGCTCCCCGTTTGGGAATTCACCCCTCCACTTT
.	TRBV20-1	TRBD1	TRBJ2-3	CSARGLIRDRTTDTQYF	TGCAGTGCTAGAGGATTGATCCGGGACAGGACCACAGATACGCAGTATTTT
.	TRBV29-1	.	TRBJ2-5	CSVVRGGETQYF	TGCAGCGTCGTAAGGGGCGGAGAGACCCAGTACTTC
few	TRBV9	.	TRBJ2-2	CASSVRGSNTGELFF	TGTGCCAGCAGCGTCCGGGGGTCTAACACCGGGGAGCTGTTTTTT
.	TRBV6-1	TRBD1	TRBJ2-6	CASSPGQRGANVLTF	TGTGCCAGCAGTCCGGGACAGCGCGGGGCCAACGTCCTGACTTTC
few	TRBV6-6	.	TRBJ1-3	CASSYREVWNTIYF	TGTGCCAGCAGTTATAGGGAAGTATGGAACACCATATATTTT
.	TRBV7-9	.	TRBJ2-6	CASTPDSLSSGANVLTF	TGTGCCAGCACCCCGGACAGTTTAAGCTCTGGGGCCAACGTCCTGACTTTC